This is a list of T cell receptor beta chains from one sample in a study of Graves' ophthalmopathy and Graves' hyperthyroidism. One entry per CDR3 protein, called by TCRdb with MiXCR from the multiplex PCR reads. The sample shows under 800,000 distinct CDR3 sequences, about 24% of them seen only once. The specimen was peripheral blood. These receptors originate from a woman in her late teens or twenties with stable Graves' hyperthyroidism. Some clones in this sample may be carry-over from other donors' samples. Both conserved end residues are part of each CDR3. D genes are given only for firm matches. Clone size, where shown, is once, few, many, or a class for clones that have expanded.

V: TRBV30; J: TRBJ1-1; size: .; D: .; DNA: TGTGCCTGGACAATGGTGGGAAGCACTGAAGCTTTCTTT; CDR3: CAWTMVGSTEAFF
V: TRBV6-5; J: TRBJ2-5; size: many; D: .; DNA: TGTGCCAGCCGTTATGCTAGCTCGTTAGAGACCCAGTACTTC; CDR3: CASRYASSLETQYF
V: TRBV6-2/TRBV6-3; J: TRBJ1-5; size: many; D: .; DNA: TGTGCCAGCAAGGAAAATACCAATCAGCCCCAGCATTTT; CDR3: CASKENTNQPQHF
V: TRBV12-3/TRBV12-4; J: TRBJ1-6; size: many; D: .; DNA: TGTGCCAGCAGTCTCGGACAGAGATATAATTCACCCCTCCACTTT; CDR3: CASSLGQRYNSPLHF
V: TRBV11-2; J: TRBJ1-2; size: many; D: .; DNA: TGTGCCAGCAGCTACCTTGGGGGGGCGTTTGGTGGCTACACCTTC; CDR3: CASSYLGGAFGGYTF
V: TRBV11-2; J: TRBJ1-5; size: many; D: TRBD1; DNA: TGTGCCAGCAGCTCCGTACAGGGGGATCAGCCCCAGCATTTT; CDR3: CASSSVQGDQPQHF
V: TRBV24-1; J: TRBJ1-5; size: few; D: TRBD1; DNA: TGTGCCACAACGACAGGGGATCAGCCCCAGCATTTT; CDR3: CATTTGDQPQHF
V: TRBV6-5; J: TRBJ2-7; size: many; D: TRBD2; DNA: TGTGCCAGCAGTTACTCCAGGACTAGCGGGACCTCCGAGCAGTACTTC; CDR3: CASSYSRTSGTSEQYF
V: TRBV19; J: TRBJ1-5; size: many; D: .; DNA: TGTGCCAGTAGTATTCGTTCGGATCAGCCCCAGCATTTT; CDR3: CASSIRSDQPQHF
V: TRBV5-1; J: TRBJ1-5; size: .; D: .; DNA: TGCGCCAGCAGATCGGACGGTAGCAATCAGCCCCAGCATTTT; CDR3: CASRSDGSNQPQHF
V: TRBV28; J: TRBJ2-1; size: few; D: TRBD2; DNA: TGTGCCAGCAGTTCACCCGTAGCGGGAGGGCTCAATGAGCAGTTCTTC; CDR3: CASSSPVAGGLNEQFF
V: TRBV7-2; J: TRBJ2-5; size: many; D: .; DNA: TGTGCCAGCAGCTCCCCCCCACAAGAGACCCAGTACTTC; CDR3: CASSSPPQETQYF
V: TRBV29-1; J: TRBJ1-5; size: many; D: .; DNA: TGCAGCGTTGGGACAGCCGAGAATCAGCCCCAGCATTTT; CDR3: CSVGTAENQPQHF
V: TRBV5-1; J: TRBJ2-7; size: many; D: TRBD2; DNA: TGCGCCAGCGCACTAGCGGGCACCCCGGGGTACGAGCAGTACTTC; CDR3: CASALAGTPGYEQYF